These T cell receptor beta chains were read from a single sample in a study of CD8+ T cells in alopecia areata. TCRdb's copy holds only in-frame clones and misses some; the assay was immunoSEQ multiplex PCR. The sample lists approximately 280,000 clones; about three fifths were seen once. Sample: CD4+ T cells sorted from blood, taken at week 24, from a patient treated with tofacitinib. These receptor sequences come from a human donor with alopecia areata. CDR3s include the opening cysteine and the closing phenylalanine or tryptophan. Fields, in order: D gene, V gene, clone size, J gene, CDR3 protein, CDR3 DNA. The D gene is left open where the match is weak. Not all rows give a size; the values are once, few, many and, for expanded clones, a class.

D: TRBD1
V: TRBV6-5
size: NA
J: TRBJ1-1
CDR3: CASSWTGGVTEAFF
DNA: TGTGCCAGCAGCTGGACAGGGGGAGTCACTGAAGCTTTCTTT

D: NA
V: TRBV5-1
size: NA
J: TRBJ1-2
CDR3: CASSLGHQGDYGYTF
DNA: TGCGCCAGCAGCTTAGGGCATCAGGGCGACTATGGCTACACCTTC

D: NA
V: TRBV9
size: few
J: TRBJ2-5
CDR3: CASSGRLGRETQYF
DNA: TGTGCCAGCAGCGGAAGACTAGGTCGAGAGACCCAGTACTTC

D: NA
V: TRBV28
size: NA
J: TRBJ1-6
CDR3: CASSSPVDSFNSPLHF
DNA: TGTGCCAGCAGTTCCCCTGTCGACAGCTTTAATTCACCCCTCCACTTT

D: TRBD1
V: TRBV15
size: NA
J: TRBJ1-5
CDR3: CATSRDLTGINQPQHF
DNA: TGTGCCACCAGCAGAGATCTGACAGGGATCAATCAGCCCCAGCATTTT

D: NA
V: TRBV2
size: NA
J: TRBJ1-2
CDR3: CASSENRRSPWGYTF
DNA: TGTGCCAGCAGTGAAAATCGAAGATCGCCATGGGGCTACACCTTC

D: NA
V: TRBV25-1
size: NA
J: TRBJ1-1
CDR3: CASKGMGYTEAFF
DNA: TGTGCCAGCAAAGGAATGGGGTACACTGAAGCTTTCTTT

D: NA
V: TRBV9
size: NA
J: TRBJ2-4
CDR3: CASSAGTILAKNIQYF
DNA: TGTGCCAGCAGCGCCGGGACAATATTAGCCAAAAACATTCAGTACTTC

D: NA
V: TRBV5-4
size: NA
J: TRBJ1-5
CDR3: CASSLGPYQPQHF
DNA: TGTGCCAGCAGCTTGGGCCCGTATCAGCCCCAGCATTTT

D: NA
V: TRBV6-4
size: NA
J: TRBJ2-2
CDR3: CARGGANTGELFF
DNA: TGTGCCAGAGGGGGGGCGAACACCGGGGAGCTGTTTTTT

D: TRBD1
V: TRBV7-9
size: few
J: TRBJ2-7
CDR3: CASSPGGQGVGTYEQYF
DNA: TGTGCCAGCAGCCCAGGGGGACAGGGTGTTGGAACCTACGAGCAGTACTTC

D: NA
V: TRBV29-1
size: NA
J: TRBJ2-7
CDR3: CSVAGAYEQYF
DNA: TGCAGCGTTGCTGGGGCTTACGAGCAGTACTTC

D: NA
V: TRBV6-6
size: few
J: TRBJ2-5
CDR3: CASMGTSARGSQYF
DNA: TGTGCCAGTATGGGGACTTCAGCTAGGGGATCCCAGTACTTC

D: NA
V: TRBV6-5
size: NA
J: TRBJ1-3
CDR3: CASTPPGAGNTIYF
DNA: TGTGCCAGCACCCCCCCAGGGGCTGGAAACACCATATATTTT

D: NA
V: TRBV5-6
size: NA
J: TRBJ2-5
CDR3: CASSLTRIETQYF
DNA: TGTGCCAGCAGCTTGACTAGAATTGAGACCCAGTACTTC

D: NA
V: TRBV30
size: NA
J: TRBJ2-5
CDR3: CAWSVHRGQETQYF
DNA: TGTGCCTGGAGTGTACACCGGGGCCAAGAGACCCAGTACTTC

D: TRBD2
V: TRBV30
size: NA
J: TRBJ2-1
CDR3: CAWAPGLAGGQFF
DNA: TGTGCCTGGGCCCCGGGACTAGCGGGGGGGCAGTTCTTC

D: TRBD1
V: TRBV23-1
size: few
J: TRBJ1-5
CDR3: CASHPPGGMYSNQPQHF
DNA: TGCGCCAGCCACCCACCAGGGGGCATGTATAGCAATCAGCCCCAGCATTTT

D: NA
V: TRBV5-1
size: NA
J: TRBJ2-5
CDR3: CASSFSGRERETQYF
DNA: TGCGCCAGCAGCTTTTCGGGACGGGAGAGGGAGACCCAGTACTTC

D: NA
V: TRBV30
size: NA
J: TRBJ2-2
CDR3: CAWSETSTGELFF
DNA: TGTGCCTGGAGCGAAACAAGCACCGGGGAGCTGTTTTTT

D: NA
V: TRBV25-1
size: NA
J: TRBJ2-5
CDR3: CASSVMAQGKKETQYF
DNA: TGTGCCAGCAGTGTTATGGCACAGGGAAAGAAAGAGACCCAGTACTTC

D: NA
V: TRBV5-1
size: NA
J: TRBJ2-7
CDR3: CASSAQDEQYF
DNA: TGCGCCAGCAGCGCCCAGGACGAGCAGTACTTC

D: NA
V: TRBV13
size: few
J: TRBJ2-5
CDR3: CASSLVGSLEETQYF
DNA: TGTGCCAGCAGCTTAGTCGGCAGCCTGGAAGAGACCCAGTACTTC

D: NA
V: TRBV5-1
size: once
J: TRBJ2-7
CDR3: CASSADMGNYEQYF
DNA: TGCGCCAGCAGCGCGGACATGGGGAACTACGAGCAGTACTTC